The 20 T cell receptor beta chains given below trace back to one sample, sequenced in a study of cytomegalovirus exposure and HLA in healthy donors. The study ran its PCR with 60 Vbeta and 13 Jbeta primers. Measured with immunoSEQ multiplex PCR; TCRdb has only the in-frame clones, and not every one. This sample carries approximately 80,000 clones, with 1.1% going to the ten biggest clones. The specimen sequenced was PBMCs. All receptors derive from a woman in her twenties or thirties in good health and CMV-seronegative.

The chain joins TRBV30 to TRBJ1-1, with D unclear. The CDR3 runs 12 residues. The V and J ends lost 2 bases and 4 bases respectively, with 8 bases between them. CDR1 and CDR2 (germline): GTSNPN, SVGIG (reference sequence). The CDR3 nucleotides are TGTGCCTGGAGTCATGGCAGCACTGAAGCTTTCTTT. This encodes CAWSHGSTEAFF.

The chain carries TRBV29-1 and TRBJ2-5; 7 bases are a match to TRBD2. CDR1 and CDR2 (germline): SQVTM, ANQGSEA. V shed 3 bases, J shed 2 bases, and the junction held 6 bases outside the gene matches. The CDR3 has 14 amino acids. CDR3 sequence (DNA): TGCAGCGTTGATTCGGGAGGTGGACAAGAGACCCAGTACTTC. Its protein is CSVDSGGGQETQYF.

This rearrangement joins TRBV5-4 to TRBJ1-2, with 10 positions matching TRBD1. CDR1 and CDR2 from the germline V gene are SGHNT and YYREEE (reference sequence). This CDR3 is 14 amino acids long. J lost 7 bases, V lost 4 bases, and 7 bases had no gene match. The CDR3 DNA reads as TGTGCCAGCAGCAGGTACGGGACAGGGGTTGGCTACACCTTC. It encodes CASSRYGTGVGYTF.

The chain carries TRBV19 and TRBJ2-5, with 9 bases identical to TRBD2. Germline-derived CDR1 and CDR2 are LNHDA and SQIVND (reference sequence). The junction had 3 bases not matched to a gene; V was cut back by 2 bases and J by 2 bases. The CDR3 runs to 15 residues. CDR3 sequence reads: CASSIRTSGQETQYF. The CDR3 DNA is TGTGCCAGTAGTATACGTACTAGCGGGCAAGAGACCCAGTACTTC.

The chain has TRBV4-2 and TRBJ1-2; a possible D gene is TRBD1 (5 bases). The germline V gene encodes CDR1 LGHNA and CDR2 YNFKEQ. The CDR3 sequence is 16 residues long. Trimming took 1 base from V and 0 from J, leaving 12 bases between them. CDR3 nucleotide sequence: TGTGCCAGCAGCCAAGGGACGCAGACAGCTAACTATGGCTACACCTTC. It codes for CASSQGTQTANYGYTF.

The chain has TRBV11-2 and TRBJ1-3; D call uncertain. V was cut by 3 bases and J by 0 bases, with 6 bases left in between. This CDR3 has 14 amino acids. CDR1 and CDR2 from the germline V gene are SGHAT and FQNNGV. The CDR3 is CASSLSNSGNTIYF. The CDR3 region has the DNA TGTGCCAGCAGCTTGAGTAACTCTGGAAACACCATATATTTT.

The chain has TRBV28 and TRBJ2-6, with a weak D call TRBD1 (6 bases). Germline loops: CDR1 MDHEN, CDR2 SYDVKM. Between the trimmed V and J ends, which lost 6 bases and 0 bases, there was a span of 21 bases. The length of the CDR3 is 19 residues. The CDR3 DNA sequence: TGTGCCAGCAGCCTGCTAGGGGGTTTAAGCAGCTCTGGGGCCAACGTCCTGACTTTC. Translating it yields CASSLLGGLSSSGANVLTF.

This sequence joins TRBV30 and TRBJ1-1; D ambiguous. CDR1 and CDR2 (germline): GTSNPN, SVGIG (reference sequence). V was clipped by 5 bases and J by 5 bases, with 12 bases between them. This CDR3 is 12 amino acids long. CDR3 sequence reads: CAWGGIVTEAFF. CDR3 in DNA: TGTGCCTGGGGAGGGATAGTGACTGAAGCTTTCTTT.

V usage is TRBV9 and J usage is TRBJ1-4, with D possibly being TRBD1 (5 bases). V gave up 0 bases and J gave up 3 bases, with 12 bases separating them. The germline V gene encodes CDR1 SGDLS and CDR2 YYNGEE. CDR3 length equals 16 residues. This CDR3 reads CASSVEGPAANEKLFF. The CDR3 bases are TGTGCCAGCAGCGTAGAGGGGCCAGCTGCTAATGAAAAACTGTTTTTT.

The genes are TRBV5-1 and TRBJ2-7, with 10 bases lining up with TRBD1. From germline, CDR1 is SGHRS and CDR2 YFSETQ. The V gene end was trimmed by 4 bases and the J gene end by 1 base; junction bases not matched to a gene: 8. The CDR3 has 16 amino acids. The CDR3 region has the DNA TGCGCCAGCAGCCCTACGACAGGGGGCGGATCCTACGAGCAGTACTTC. This sequence encodes CASSPTTGGGSYEQYF.

The gene calls are TRBV30 and TRBJ2-2; TRBD1 matches at 8 bases. V dropped 0 bases and J dropped 6; count of bases not matched to a gene: 6. CDR1 is GTSNPN, CDR2 SVGIG, per germline (reference sequence). The CDR3 runs 15 residues. CDR3 residues: CAWSVLDRESGELFF. The DNA of the CDR3 is TGTGCCTGGAGTGTACTGGACAGGGAGTCCGGGGAGCTGTTTTTT.

V usage is TRBV11-2 and J usage is TRBJ1-1; D may be TRBD1 (5 bases). Trimming removed 5 bases at V and 8 bases at J, with 12 bases between. The CDR3 length is 12 residues. Germline V CDR1 and CDR2: SGHAT, FQNNGV. The chain's CDR3 is CASSPGAGEAFF. For the CDR3, the DNA is TGTGCCAGCAGCCCTGGGGCGGGGGAAGCTTTCTTT.

This sequence joins TRBV5-1 and TRBJ2-7; 9 nucleotides agree with TRBD1. The CDR3 has 14 residues. Trimming removed 7 bases from V and 4 bases from J; junction bases left unmatched: 9. Germline V gene lookup returns CDR1 SGHRS and CDR2 YFSETQ. CDR3 in DNA: TGCGCCAGCGGCGTAGGGACAGGGCTGTACGAGCAGTACTTC. Translating it yields CASGVGTGLYEQYF.

This chain joins TRBV6-1 and TRBJ1-1; D remains ambiguous. Per germline, CDR1 MNHNS and CDR2 SASEGT. Deletions cut 6 bases from V and 4 bases from J, with 15 bases between. CDR3 size: 14 residues. CDR3 nucleotide sequence: TGTGCCAGCAGCCCGAGGAGTCTTGGCACTGAAGCTTTCTTT. Amino acids: CASSPRSLGTEAFF.

The genes are TRBV19 and TRBJ1-3, with D maybe TRBD1 (5 bases). V was shortened by 5 bases and J by 2 bases, with 10 bases between the two germline ends. Per the germline V gene, CDR1 is LNHDA and CDR2 is SQIVND (reference sequence). This CDR3 is built from 14 residues. The CDR3 spells CASSPRGAGNTIYF. CDR3 DNA: TGTGCCAGTAGTCCTAGGGGTGCTGGAAACACCATATATTTT. The whole variable domain, filled in from reference TRBV19 and TRBJ1-3, reads DGGITQSPKYLFRKEGQNVTLSCEQNLNHDAMYWYRQDPGQGLRLIYYSQIVNDFQKGDIAEGYSVSREKKESFPLTVTSAQKNPTAFYLCASSPRGAGNTIYFGEGSWLTVV.

The gene calls are TRBV15 and TRBJ1-4, with 10 bases aligning to TRBD1. The CDR3 runs 18 residues. Germline trimming cut 3 bases from V and 3 bases from J; bases unmatched to any gene: 10. Per the germline V gene, CDR1 is LNHNV and CDR2 is YYDKDF (reference sequence). CDR3 in amino acids: CATSSTTGQGLPNEKLFF. CDR3 nucleotide sequence: TGTGCCACCAGCAGTACTACGGGACAGGGGTTGCCTAATGAAAAACTGTTTTTT.

CDR3 loop: CASSPWGALSNEQFF. The CDR3 bases are TGTGCCAGCAGCCCATGGGGAGCCCTATCCAATGAGCAGTTCTTC. This sequence joins TRBV5-5 and TRBJ2-1; the D gene is possibly TRBD2 (5 bases). Germline V gene lookup returns CDR1 SGHKS and CDR2 YYEKEE (reference sequence). The CDR3 totals 15 residues. Trimming removed 4 bases at V and 6 bases at J, with 17 bases between.

The gene calls are TRBV5-1 and TRBJ2-5; D is perhaps TRBD1 (6 bases). Trimming left V 2 bases short and J 2 bases short, with 10 bases between. Germline CDR1 is SGHRS and CDR2 is YFSETQ. The CDR3 sequence is 14 residues long. This chain's CDR3 is CASSFAGQQETQYF. In DNA form, the CDR3 reads TGCGCCAGCAGCTTTGCAGGACAGCAAGAGACCCAGTACTTC.

The chain has TRBV6-5 and TRBJ2-6, with D tentatively TRBD2 (5 bases). The V end lost 6 bases, the J end lost 4 bases, and 10 bases lay between the germline ends. The CDR3 contains 14 residues. Germline V gene lookup returns CDR1 MNHEY and CDR2 SVGAGI. The chain's CDR3 is CASSRDFGANVLTF. DNA of the CDR3: TGTGCCAGCAGCCGGGATTTCGGGGCCAACGTCCTGACTTTC.

V gene TRBV6-1 combines with J gene TRBJ2-2; possible D gene TRBD1, 6 bases. The V gene lost 5 bases and the J gene lost 5 bases, with 9 bases spanning the gap. This CDR3 is 13 amino acids long. Germline values: CDR1 MNHNS, CDR2 SASEGT. CDR3 in DNA: TGTGCCAGCAGTCGACAGGAGACCGGGGAGCTGTTTTTT. The encoded protein is CASSRQETGELFF.